The T cell receptor beta chain under discussion was sequenced for a study of cytomegalovirus exposure and HLA in healthy donors. Study-wide points: Three CMV-associated chains proved CMV antigen-specific in vitro.

This CDR3 spans 17 amino acids. PCR involved 60 Vbeta and 13 Jbeta primers. Assay: immunoSEQ multiplex PCR; the TCRdb copy retains only in-frame clones and omits some. Among some 90,000 clones listed, over 60% were seen once. Donors had nominal health at sampling but likely had unrecorded immune exposures. About this clone itself: Its matching antigen is unknown.

The sequenced sample was PBMCs. The chain couples TRBV21-1 to TRBJ1-4; TRBD1 reflects the table's D call only, with no check against the DNA. TRBV21-1 is a pseudogene locus. This TCR came from a man between 35 and 55 years old in good health and CMV-seronegative. In DNA, the CDR3 is TGTGCCAGCAGCATTGTTCCGCCGGGACAGGGACCCCGAAAACTGTTTTTT. Its translation: CASSIVPPGQGPRKLFF.